The sequence of this TCR beta chain was determined in a study of blood T cell repertoires in COVID-19 (dated by TCRdb to the early 2020s). Notes on the research overall: Samples from collaborators originated in the United States, Italy and Spain and spanned both the acute and convalescent phases of COVID-19. Deeply sampled blood TCRbeta repertoires from subjects exposed to, actively infected with, or recovered from COVID-19 were included in the dataset. HLA class I and class II types, where available, came from metadata supplied by the sample provider rather than from assay-based typing. The material from the prospective study consisted of cDNA or gDNA derived from T cells, B-cell-depleted T cells, or PBMCs. The samples were drawn from two sources: the first 160 participants of the ongoing ImmuneRACE study, and 950 to 1,500 subjects contributed by 6 global collaborators. The repertoires were released in a freely available public database meant as a resource for research on the immune response to SARS-CoV-2. Nearly every sample came with metadata listing a de-identified subject ID, COVID-19 status, age in years and sex.

Each collaborating institution followed its own protocols to collect whole blood in K2EDTA tubes. Collaborator samples were shipped for TCRbeta analysis as frozen whole blood, isolated PBMCs, or DNA extracted from either sample type. From the cysteine up to the phenylalanine, the CDR3 has a length of 15 residues. Of the read, only the CDR3 DNA is kept; its 45 bases are in frame from base 1. Cut back by 4 bases and 5 bases, the V and J ends lie 15 bases apart. CDR1 and CDR2, per the germline V gene (reference sequence), are SGHKS and YYEKEE. The immunoSEQ Assay, a bias-controlled multiplex PCR, was used to amplify TCRbeta CDR3 regions from genomic DNA. The original methods were these. Within the assay, amplification of reference gene primers was used to estimate how many nucleated cells each sample contained. To quantify the absolute abundance of each unique TCRbeta CDR3 rearrangement, sequence reads were collapsed and filtered. Productive Simpson clonality was computed per sample as the square root of Simpson's diversity index over productive rearrangements. TCRdb re-hosts the immuneACCESS table, in-frame sequences only. Its copies lack some clones; in the studies checked, an unresolved V gene accounts for under half of them, and the cause for the rest is not known. From that table come the V and J calls and clone size; the DNA was used to work out D and trimming. This sample gives 180,000 or so clones in total; approximately 82% of them show up just once. The top ten clones comprise 6.5% to 7% of the sample.

General findings and caveats noted by the study authors: How much clinical and demographic metadata was included differed by source and by participant, and the metadata was provided uncurated.

As regards this clone: Its antigen specificity is not known. There are no base qualities to consult, and no much larger clone falls within one base.

The sequence joins TRBV5-5 to TRBJ1-4, and TRBD1 may be the D gene, going by 5 matching bases. The receptor comes from a human donor with acute or convalescent COVID-19. The donor label of this sample is uncertain. Sequences were obtained from peripheral blood. The base sequence is TGTGCCAGCAGCAACGGACACACACAAAATGAAAAACTGTTTTTT. Translated, it reads CASSNGHTQNEKLFF.